Each of the 11 T cell receptor beta chains below was sequenced from the same sample in a study of OX40 agonist ivuxolimab in advanced cancers. Sequencing used immunoSEQ multiplex PCR; TCRdb keeps in-frame clones, though not all of them. The sample holds over 8,000 clones, about 87% seen once. Sequenced here: CD4+ or CD8+ T cells sorted from blood, sampled in a trial of the OX40 agonist ivuxolimab. The receptors were gathered from an adult with an advanced solid tumor such as melanoma, head and neck, liver or kidney cancer.

The gene calls are TRBV28 and TRBJ2-7; D is ambiguous. Trimming removed 10 bases at V and 1 base at J, with 8 bases between. Germline lookup yields CDR1 MDHEN and CDR2 SYDVKM. The CDR3 loop spans 11 amino acids. DNA for the CDR3: TGTGCCACCGAGAATTCCTACGAGCAGTACTTC. Its translation: CATENSYEQYF.

The gene calls are TRBV18 and TRBJ2-7; D unresolved. V was trimmed by 2 bases and J by 1 base, leaving 6 bases between them. CDR3 length: 13 residues. Germline values: CDR1 KGHSH, CDR2 LQKENI. The CDR3 here is CASSPGVSYEQYF. The CDR3 bases are TGTGCCAGCTCACCAGGGGTTTCCTACGAGCAGTACTTC.

V and J are TRBV11-2 and TRBJ1-4, with a weak D call TRBD1 (6 bases). The CDR3 consists of 15 residues. Germline V gene data show CDR1 as SGHAT and CDR2 as FQNNGV. The V end lost 7 bases, the J end lost 0 bases, and 12 bases lay between the germline ends. The DNA for the CDR3 is TGTGCCAGCATCCAGGGGAATGCAACTAATGAAAAACTGTTTTTT. Translating gives CASIQGNATNEKLFF.

The rearrangement links TRBV2 to TRBJ2-6, with D uncertain. Germline V gene data show CDR1 as SNHLY and CDR2 as FYNNEI. V lost 1 base and J lost 0, with 10 bases in between. The CDR3 extends over 17 amino acids. CDR3 protein: CASSEVGGSSGANVLTF. The CDR3 DNA follows: TGTGCCAGCAGTGAAGTGGGCGGTAGCTCTGGGGCCAACGTCCTGACTTTC.

This chain links TRBV6-1 with TRBJ2-2, with D tentatively TRBD2 (6 bases). This CDR3 is 13 amino acids long. Germline assignment: CDR1 MNHNS and CDR2 SASEGT. Trimming removed 3 bases from V and 8 bases from J, with 10 bases in between. The CDR3 region is CASSDGGPGELFF. CDR3 coding DNA: TGTGCCAGCAGTGACGGAGGGCCGGGGGAGCTGTTTTTT.

The chain couples TRBV7-2 to TRBJ1-2; no firm D call. There are 15 residues in the CDR3. Germline V CDR1 and CDR2: SGHTA, FQGNSA. V lost 5 bases to trimming and J lost 6 bases, with 19 bases between them. In DNA, the CDR3 is TGTGCCAGCAGCCACTCTAGGACGGGTTGGGATGGCTACACCTTC. Its translation: CASSHSRTGWDGYTF.

The chain is built from TRBV10-3 and TRBJ1-1, with D uncertain. Germline V gene sequence: CDR1 ENHRY, CDR2 SYGVKD. The CDR3 extends over 12 amino acids. V lost 10 bases and J lost 7, with 16 bases in between. The CDR3 region is CATRTLENEAFF. Here the CDR3 DNA reads TGTGCCACTCGGACGCTTGAGAATGAAGCTTTCTTT.

V gene TRBV9 combines with J gene TRBJ2-1, with 7 bases that match TRBD2. This CDR3 is built from 15 residues. Losses at the gene ends were 3 bases for V and 0 bases for J; bases not matched to a gene: 3. Germline CDR1 reads SGDLS; CDR2 reads YYNGEE. This CDR3 is CASSASGGSYNEQFF. Here the CDR3 DNA reads TGTGCCAGCAGCGCTAGCGGAGGCTCCTACAATGAGCAGTTCTTC.

This clone was counted once. The chain couples TRBV9 to TRBJ2-5, with D perhaps matching TRBD1 or TRBD2 (5 bases each). In germline, CDR1 is SGDLS, CDR2 YYNGEE. Trimming stripped 0 bases from V and 3 bases from J, with 12 bases between. The CDR3 spans 15 residues. The CDR3 nucleotides are TGTGCCAGCAGCGTAGCGAGGGGTGGGGAAGAGACCCAGTACTTC. It codes for CASSVARGGEETQYF. Together with reference TRBV9 and TRBJ2-5, the CDR3 gives the full variable domain: DSGVTQTPKHLITATGQRVTLRCSPRSGDLSVYWYQQSLDQGLQFLIQYYNGEERAKGNILERFSAQQFPDLHSELNLSSLELGDSALYFCASSVARGGEETQYFGPGTRLLVL.

The chain joins TRBV19 to TRBJ2-1, with TRBD2 as a possible D gene (7 bases). V lost 1 base to trimming and J lost 15 bases, with 16 bases between them. CDR1 is LNHDA and CDR2 is SQIVND in the germline V gene (reference sequence). This CDR3 has 13 amino acids. CDR3 in amino acids: CASSIAGGQDPFF. The CDR3 DNA sequence: TGTGCCAGTAGTATAGCGGGGGGCCAAGACCCGTTCTTC. Using reference TRBV19 and TRBJ2-1 for the parts outside the CDR3, the full variable domain is DGGITQSPKYLFRKEGQNVTLSCEQNLNHDAMYWYRQDPGQGLRLIYYSQIVNDFQKGDIAEGYSVSREKKESFPLTVTSAQKNPTAFYLCASSIAGGQDPFFGPGTRLTVL.

The sample holds a few counts of this clone. The chain is built from TRBV4-3 and TRBJ1-1; possible D gene TRBD1, 6 bases. This CDR3 contains 16 residues. CDR1 LGHNA and CDR2 YSLEER come from the germline V gene. V dropped 2 bases and J dropped 4 bases, with 17 bases sitting between them. The CDR3 reads CASSQYARGDATEAFF. Here the CDR3 DNA reads TGCGCCAGCAGCCAATATGCCAGGGGCGACGCCACTGAAGCTTTCTTT.